Below, 9 T cell receptor beta chains from the same sample are listed, as sequenced in a study of blood T cell repertoires in COVID-19. Clones were sequenced by immunoSEQ multiplex PCR, and TCRdb holds only the in-frame ones, with some missing. This table has 120,000 or so clones, around four fifths appearing once. Sequenced: peripheral blood. These receptors were taken from a human donor in a cohort sampled during active COVID-19.

The J gene is TRBJ1-1, the V gene TRBV5-1; D may be TRBD1 (5 bases). V was clipped by 9 bases and J by 3 bases, with 15 bases between them. The CDR3 contains 13 residues. In germline, CDR1 is SGHRS, CDR2 YFSETQ. CDR3 sequence: CATSRGVDTEAFF. The CDR3 DNA sequence: TGCGCCACCTCCCGGGGGGTAGACACTGAAGCTTTCTTT. Combining the CDR3 with reference TRBV5-1 and TRBJ1-1 gives the whole variable domain KAGVTQTPRYLIKTRGQQVTLSCSPISGHRSVSWYQQTPGQGLQFLFEYFSETQRNKGNFPGRFSGRQFSNSRSEMNVSTLELGDSALYLCATSRGVDTEAFFGQGTRLTVV.

A single count supports this clone. The rearrangement joins TRBV27 to TRBJ1-1; TRBD1 might be the D (5 bases). From germline, CDR1 is MNHEY and CDR2 SMNVEV (reference sequence). The germline V and J ends were trimmed by 3 bases and 4 bases, with 12 bases remaining between them. This CDR3 comprises 14 residues. The CDR3 is CASSFGGRGTEAFF. In DNA, the CDR3 is TGTGCCAGCAGTTTCGGGGGGAGGGGCACTGAAGCTTTCTTT.

The V call is TRBV14, the J call TRBJ2-5; 15 bases agree with TRBD2. Trimming cost V 2 bases and J 5 bases; bases outside gene matches: 9. In germline, CDR1 is SGHDN, CDR2 FVKESK. The CDR3 runs 18 residues. In DNA, the CDR3 is TGTGCCAGCAGCCAACTGGGGACTAGCGGGGGGCCACAGGAGACCCAGTACTTC. Amino acid sequence: CASSQLGTSGGPQETQYF.

The gene calls are TRBV29-1 and TRBJ2-3, with 9 positions matching TRBD2. With V trimmed by 4 bases and J by 5 bases, 4 bases remained unmatched. The germline V gene encodes CDR1 SQVTM and CDR2 ANQGSEA. This CDR3 comprises 13 residues. CDR3 coding DNA: TGCAGCGTTGGCGGGAGGGCGGGAGATACGCAGTATTTT. The encoded protein is CSVGGRAGDTQYF.

The chain couples TRBV19 to TRBJ1-5; TRBD1 agrees at 10 bases. The CDR3 has 19 residues. From germline, CDR1 is LNHDA and CDR2 SQIVND (reference sequence). J was trimmed by 4 bases and V by 1 base; bases with no gene match: 13. The DNA for the CDR3 is TGTGCCAGTAGTATAGGGCGGATGACAGGGGGCGAGCGAAATCAGCCCCAGCATTTT. This encodes CASSIGRMTGGERNQPQHF.

This clone occurred once. The gene calls are TRBV9 and TRBJ2-5, with D possibly being TRBD2 (6 bases). The CDR3 contains 15 residues. Trimming stripped 2 bases from V and 5 bases from J, with 16 bases between. Germline V gene lookup returns CDR1 SGDLS and CDR2 YYNGEE. CDR3 in DNA: TGTGCCAGCAGCGTGTCCGGAGGGACGCGTGAGACCCAGTACTTC. Translated: CASSVSGGTRETQYF.

This chain joins TRBV7-8 and TRBJ1-1, with a possible D match to TRBD1 (6 bases). The CDR3 loop spans 17 amino acids. The V and J ends lost 3 bases and 4 bases respectively, with 21 bases between them. Germline CDR1 is SGHVS and CDR2 is FQNEAQ. Here the CDR3 DNA reads TGTGCCAGCAGCTTTGGGGAGACAGGTTTGGTTCGCACTGAAGCTTTCTTT. Its translation is CASSFGETGLVRTEAFF. Filled out from reference TRBV7-8 and TRBJ1-1, the complete variable domain reads GAGVSQSPRYKVAKRGQDVALRCDPISGHVSLFWYQQALGQGPEFLTYFQNEAQLDKSGLPSDRFFAERPEGSVSTLKIQRTQQEDSAVYLCASSFGETGLVRTEAFFGQGTRLTVV.

The V gene is TRBV11-2, the J gene TRBJ2-2; D is undetermined. CDR1 SGHAT and CDR2 FQNNGV come from the germline V gene. The V and J ends lost 6 bases and 3 bases respectively, with 8 bases between them. This CDR3 contains 13 residues. The CDR3 here is CASSHTDTGELFF. The CDR3 DNA is TGTGCCAGCAGTCATACAGACACCGGGGAGCTGTTTTTT.

This chain connects TRBV28 to TRBJ2-1, with 10 bases lining up with TRBD2. Germline V gene sequence: CDR1 MDHEN, CDR2 SYDVKM. V lost 8 bases and J lost 2; bases outside the gene matches: 9. The length of the CDR3 is 16 residues. The CDR3 spells CASAPTSGGAYNEQFF. Written as DNA, the CDR3 is TGTGCCAGCGCCCCCACGAGCGGGGGGGCCTACAATGAGCAGTTCTTC.